The 19 T cell receptor beta chains listed next were all sequenced from one sample in a study of blood T cell repertoires in COVID-19. Sequenced by immunoSEQ multiplex PCR; TCRdb stores in-frame clones only, minus some. This sample carries approximately 77,000 clones, approximately 90% of them seen once, and the ten largest clones take roughly 4.4%. The specimen sequenced was peripheral blood. These receptors originate from a man in his fifties with active COVID-19.

V usage is TRBV4-1 and J usage is TRBJ2-3; 16 bases line up with TRBD2. Per germline, CDR1 MGHRA and CDR2 YSYEKL. The J segment lost 1 base and the V segment lost 2 bases, leaving 9 bases of the junction unmatched. This CDR3 comprises 20 residues. This CDR3 is CASSQQTGTSGRAGTDTQYF. The DNA for the CDR3 is TGCGCCAGCAGCCAACAAACCGGGACTAGCGGGAGGGCCGGCACAGATACGCAGTATTTT.

The chain carries TRBV9 and TRBJ1-1; 10 bases line up with TRBD1. V lost 4 bases to trimming and J lost 3 bases; unmatched junction nucleotides: 6. Germline CDR1 reads SGDLS; CDR2 reads YYNGEE. CDR3 length equals 15 residues. For the CDR3, the DNA is TGTGCCAGCAGCATCACCGGGACAGGGGACACTGAAGCTTTCTTT. Its protein product is CASSITGTGDTEAFF.

This chain links TRBV18 with TRBJ2-7; D is possibly TRBD2 (5 bases). The CDR3 is 13 amino acids. V was clipped by 5 bases and J by 7 bases, with 15 bases between them. Per the germline V gene, CDR1 is KGHSH and CDR2 is LQKENI. CDR3 amino acids: CASSTSDQVEQYF. As DNA, the CDR3 is TGTGCCAGCTCAACTAGTGACCAGGTTGAGCAGTACTTC.

The chain joins TRBV4-1 to TRBJ2-7; TRBD2 aligns across 10 bases. The CDR3 length is 16 residues. Unmatched junction bases numbered 13, after V lost 4 bases and J lost 7 bases. The germline V gene has CDR1 MGHRA and CDR2 YSYEKL. The CDR3: CASSPLRAGGPNEQYF. CDR3 DNA: TGCGCCAGCAGCCCCCTTCGAGCGGGAGGGCCGAATGAGCAGTACTTC.

The genes are TRBV11-3 and TRBJ1-5; no firm D call. Germline V gene lookup returns CDR1 SGHNT and CDR2 YENEEA. Trimming took 0 bases from V and 3 from J, leaving 6 bases between them. This CDR3 is 14 amino acids long. As DNA, the CDR3 is TGTGCCAGCAGCTTAGATCGGGACAATCAGCCCCAGCATTTT. It translates to CASSLDRDNQPQHF.

V gene TRBV9 combines with J gene TRBJ2-7; tentative D call: TRBD2 (7 bases). There are 15 residues in the CDR3. V lost 4 bases and J lost 2, with 16 bases in between. Per germline, CDR1 SGDLS and CDR2 YYNGEE. CDR3 in DNA: TGTGCCAGCAGCCCAAGGGGGGGCTTGCCCTACGAGCAGTACTTC. It codes for CASSPRGGLPYEQYF.

The rearrangement uses TRBV6-6 and TRBJ1-6, with D possibly being TRBD1 (5 bases). The germline V and J ends were trimmed by 2 bases and 2 bases, with 10 bases remaining between them. Germline V gene lookup returns CDR1 MNHNY and CDR2 SVGAGI (reference sequence). This CDR3 region has 16 residues. CDR3 nucleotide sequence: TGTGCCAGCAGTTACAGAATGACAGCCTATAATTCACCCCTCCACTTT. As protein: CASSYRMTAYNSPLHF.

The V gene is TRBV10-3, the J gene TRBJ1-5; 7 bases align to TRBD1. CDR3 length: 14 residues. CDR1 ENHRY and CDR2 SYGVKD come from the germline V gene. V shed 6 bases, J shed 4 bases, and the junction held 6 bases outside the gene matches. CDR3 in DNA: TGTGCCATCAGCAGACAGGGTTTGAATCAGCCCCAGCATTTT. Translated: CAISRQGLNQPQHF.

This chain links TRBV2 with TRBJ2-2; TRBD2 is a possible D gene (6 bases). Trimming stripped 6 bases from V and 4 bases from J, with 12 bases between. The germline V gene has CDR1 SNHLY and CDR2 FYNNEI. This CDR3 is built from 14 residues. The CDR3: CASRGAGITGELFF. CDR3 bases: TGTGCCAGCAGGGGCGCGGGGATCACCGGGGAGCTGTTTTTT.

This clone was observed once. The chain joins TRBV29-1 to TRBJ1-2; TRBD1 aligns across 8 bases. Per the germline V gene, CDR1 is SQVTM and CDR2 is ANQGSEA. Trimming cost V 4 bases and J 2 bases; bases outside gene matches: 3. The CDR3 covers 13 residues. CDR3 amino acids: CSVADRVNYGYTF. The DNA of the CDR3 is TGCAGCGTTGCGGACAGGGTAAACTATGGCTACACCTTC.

This sequence joins TRBV13 and TRBJ2-3; possibly TRBD1 for D (6 bases). The CDR3 loop spans 14 amino acids. CDR1 is PRHDT and CDR2 is FYEKMQ in the germline V gene (reference sequence). Trimming removed 5 bases at V and 4 bases at J, with 13 bases between. In DNA form, the CDR3 reads TGTGCCAGCAGCACCCCGACAGGCGCAGATACGCAGTATTTT. It is translated as CASSTPTGADTQYF.

A few counts support this clone. The J gene is TRBJ1-5, the V gene TRBV28; 7 nucleotides line up with TRBD1. Germline V gene sequence: CDR1 MDHEN, CDR2 SYDVKM. V gave up 8 bases and J gave up 3 bases; unmatched junction bases: 4. The CDR3 covers 13 residues. The CDR3 region is CASDRAHNQPQHF. The DNA for the CDR3 is TGTGCCAGCGACAGGGCTCACAATCAGCCCCAGCATTTT.

The chain is built from TRBV11-2 and TRBJ1-6, with D maybe TRBD1 (5 bases). V dropped 1 base and J dropped 7 bases, with 11 bases sitting between them. This CDR3 is built from 15 residues. The germline V gene has CDR1 SGHAT and CDR2 FQNNGV. The CDR3 nucleotides read TGTGCCAGCAGCTTAGGACAGCTCTTAAATTCACCCCTCCACTTT. Translation: CASSLGQLLNSPLHF.

V is TRBV5-4 and J is TRBJ2-2; TRBD1 aligns across 7 bases. The CDR3 runs 15 residues. CDR1 is SGHNT and CDR2 is YYREEE in the germline V gene (reference sequence). Unmatched junction bases numbered 3, after V lost 3 bases and J lost 1 base. CDR3 protein: CASSSGDRNTGELFF. DNA of the CDR3: TGTGCCAGCAGCTCCGGGGACAGGAACACCGGGGAGCTGTTTTTT.

This clone appeared once. The rearrangement uses TRBV10-3 and TRBJ1-2, with D uncertain. The CDR3 spans 13 residues. Germline assignment: CDR1 ENHRY and CDR2 SYGVKD. The ends were cut back, 5 bases at V and 5 bases at J, with 12 bases in the middle. Here the CDR3 reads CAISSNEDYGYTF. The CDR3 DNA follows: TGTGCCATCAGTTCGAACGAGGATTATGGCTACACCTTC.

This clone appeared a single time. The V and J genes are TRBV7-9 and TRBJ1-2; no clear D. The CDR3 runs 16 residues. V lost 2 bases to trimming and J lost 2 bases, with 15 bases between them. The germline V gene has CDR1 SEHNR and CDR2 FQNEAQ (reference sequence). The CDR3 protein is CASSLFNAAANYGYTF. The DNA of the CDR3 is TGTGCCAGCAGCTTATTCAACGCGGCAGCCAACTATGGCTACACCTTC. The full variable domain, rest sourced from reference TRBV7-9 and TRBJ1-2, is DTGVSQNPRHKITKRGQNVTFRCDPISEHNRLYWYRQTLGQGPEFLTYFQNEAQLEKSRLLSDRFSAERPKGSFSTLEIQRTEQGDSAMYLCASSLFNAAANYGYTFGSGTRLTVV.

The chain couples TRBV28 to TRBJ2-2; D is undetermined. Trimming took off 3 bases at V and 6 bases at J, with 14 bases between the two ends. Per the germline V gene, CDR1 is MDHEN and CDR2 is SYDVKM. CDR3 length: 15 residues. CDR3 DNA sequence: TGTGCCAGCAGTTTTGTCGGAGAAGGTCCCGGGGAGCTGTTTTTT. The encoded protein is CASSFVGEGPGELFF.

V gene TRBV6-1 combines with J gene TRBJ2-2; TRBD2 is a possible D gene (5 bases). CDR3 length equals 18 residues. Trimming removed 3 bases from V and 1 base from J, with 18 bases in between. Germline V CDR1 and CDR2: MNHNS, SASEGT. CDR3 bases: TGTGCCAGCAGTGAGTTCTCGTCCGGGAAGCTGAACACCGGGGAGCTGTTTTTT. It specifies CASSEFSSGKLNTGELFF.

The chain employs TRBV2 and TRBJ1-1, with D tentatively TRBD1 (6 bases). Between the trimmed V and J ends, which lost 9 bases and 4 bases, there was a span of 21 bases. The CDR3 extends over 15 amino acids. CDR1 and CDR2 from the germline V gene are SNHLY and FYNNEI. The chain's CDR3 is CASLDSRTVVTEAFF. CDR3 bases: TGTGCCAGTCTGGACAGCAGGACGGTTGTCACTGAAGCTTTCTTT.